These 9 T cell receptor beta chains came from one sample sequenced in a study of a mutant IDH1 vaccine in newly diagnosed glioma (dated by TCRdb to about 2021). The time point label, as the study defines it: week 23, last vaccination. Every vaccine dose consisted of 300 ug of a 20-mer mutant IDH1 peptide in Montanide, administered subcutaneously together with topical imiquimod. Their specific antigens are unknown. The method behind the library was the immunoSEQ multiplex PCR assay. Drawn from immuneACCESS, this table holds only the in-frame rearrangements with V and J called that TCRdb kept. Clones are partly lost; checked studies trace under half to an unresolved V gene and leave the rest unexplained. The sample records around 60,000 clones, about 85% of which are singletons. The top ten constitute 3.5% to 4.5% of the sample. The sequencing used PBMCs, collected from a glioma patient whose treatment included an IDH1 peptide vaccine. These receptors came from a man under 40 with glioma.

This clone was seen a few times. The chain couples TRBV5-1 to TRBJ2-1, with D possibly being TRBD2 (6 bases). Germline V lookup: CDR1 SGHRS, CDR2 YFSETQ. The CDR3 extends over 13 amino acids. Deletions cut 3 bases from V and 7 bases from J, with 11 bases between. CDR3 region: CASSWRAENEQFF. The DNA for the CDR3 is TGCGCCAGCAGCTGGAGGGCGGAGAATGAGCAGTTCTTC.

The chain uses TRBV7-9 and TRBJ2-2; TRBD1 is a possible D gene (6 bases). The CDR3 spans 16 residues. Germline loops: CDR1 SEHNR, CDR2 FQNEAQ (reference sequence). Trimming took 3 bases from V and 5 from J, leaving 16 bases between them. Here the CDR3 DNA reads TGTGCCAGCAGCTTCAGGGGTTACCAACAAACCGGGGAGCTGTTTTTT. Its translation: CASSFRGYQQTGELFF.

The chain employs TRBV7-8 and TRBJ2-1; no clear D gene. Trimming took 5 bases from V and 3 from J, leaving 14 bases between them. Per germline, CDR1 SGHVS and CDR2 FQNEAQ. The CDR3 spans 15 residues. The CDR3 spells CASSASAGVYNEQFF. As DNA, the CDR3 is TGTGCCAGCAGCGCCTCGGCTGGGGTCTACAATGAGCAGTTCTTC.

The chain joins TRBV10-2 to TRBJ1-5; D remains unclear. The CDR3 consists of 12 residues. Germline-derived CDR1 and CDR2 are WSHSY and SAAADI. Trimming stripped 6 bases from V and 2 bases from J, with 5 bases between. DNA for the CDR3: TGCGCCAGCAGGGTCGGCAATCAGCCCCAGCATTTT. It codes for CASRVGNQPQHF.

The chain employs TRBV11-3 and TRBJ2-5, with 8 positions matching TRBD1. The J segment lost 2 bases and the V segment lost 5 bases, leaving 10 bases of the junction unmatched. Germline-derived CDR1 and CDR2 are SGHNT and YENEEA. CDR3 length: 16 amino acids. CDR3 amino acids: CASSISGQAIQETQYF. Written as DNA, the CDR3 is TGTGCCAGCAGCATATCGGGACAGGCCATTCAAGAGACCCAGTACTTC.

This chain connects TRBV9 to TRBJ2-7; possibly TRBD2 for D (7 bases). V was pared by 2 bases and J by 5 bases, with 17 bases between. This CDR3 region has 15 residues. Germline loops: CDR1 SGDLS, CDR2 YYNGEE. For the CDR3, the DNA is TGTGCCAGCAGCGTTAGGGGGGGGACCCCCCACGAGCAGTACTTC. Translation gives CASSVRGGTPHEQYF.

As concerns this clone: A junction end diverges from the germline sequence, so it may reflect a read error. This chain links TRBV7-2 with TRBJ1-2; D remains unclear. The CDR3 has 14 amino acids. Germline V gene data show CDR1 as SGHTA and CDR2 as FQGNSA. The CDR3 DNA follows: TGTGCCAGCAGCTTGAACCTGGACGGGGAAGGCTGCACCTTC. It specifies CASSLNLDGEGCTF.

The chain combines TRBV6-1 with TRBJ1-2, with 9 bases fitting TRBD1. V lost 5 bases to trimming and J lost 4 bases; unmatched junction nucleotides: 2. CDR3 length equals 13 residues. Germline V gives CDR1 MNHNS, CDR2 SASEGT. The CDR3 DNA follows: TGTGCCAGCAGTCGGACAGGGGTCTATGGCTACACCTTC. It codes for CASSRTGVYGYTF.

The genes are TRBV2 and TRBJ1-1; D ambiguous. From germline, CDR1 is SNHLY and CDR2 FYNNEI. V was shortened by 2 bases and J by 4 bases, with 14 bases between the two germline ends. This CDR3 is 15 amino acids long. Here the CDR3 reads CASSEPIPRFTEAFF. DNA for the CDR3: TGTGCCAGCAGTGAACCGATTCCCAGGTTCACTGAAGCTTTCTTT.